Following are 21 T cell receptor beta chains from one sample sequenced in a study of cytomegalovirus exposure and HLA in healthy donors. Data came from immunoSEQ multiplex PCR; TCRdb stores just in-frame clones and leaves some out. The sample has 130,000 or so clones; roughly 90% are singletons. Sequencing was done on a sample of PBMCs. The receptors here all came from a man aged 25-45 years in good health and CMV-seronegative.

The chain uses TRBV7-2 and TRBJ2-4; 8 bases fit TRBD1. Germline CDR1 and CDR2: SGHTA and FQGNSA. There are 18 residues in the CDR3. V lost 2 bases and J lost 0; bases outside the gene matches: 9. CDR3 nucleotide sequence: TGTGCCAGCAGCTTATGGGTGGGGACAGGACTAGCCAAAAACATTCAGTACTTC. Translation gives CASSLWVGTGLAKNIQYF.

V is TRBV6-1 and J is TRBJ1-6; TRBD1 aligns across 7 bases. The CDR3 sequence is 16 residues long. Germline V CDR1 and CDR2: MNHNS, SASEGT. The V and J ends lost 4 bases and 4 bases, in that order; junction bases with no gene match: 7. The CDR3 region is CASSVKGQKYNSPLHF. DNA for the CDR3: TGTGCCAGCAGTGTGAAGGGACAGAAGTATAATTCACCCCTCCACTTT.

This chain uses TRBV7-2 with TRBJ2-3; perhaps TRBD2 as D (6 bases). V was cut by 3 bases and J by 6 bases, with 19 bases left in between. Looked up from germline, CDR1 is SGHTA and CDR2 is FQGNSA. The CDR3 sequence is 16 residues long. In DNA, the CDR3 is TGTGCCAGCAGCTTGCCGGAGGGAATCGTTGACGATACGCAGTATTTT. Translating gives CASSLPEGIVDDTQYF.

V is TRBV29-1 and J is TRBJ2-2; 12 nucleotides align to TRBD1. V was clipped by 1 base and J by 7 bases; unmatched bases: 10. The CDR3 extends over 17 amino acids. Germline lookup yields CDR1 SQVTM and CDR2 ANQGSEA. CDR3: CSVEAFGTGGLDGELFF. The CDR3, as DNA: TGCAGCGTTGAAGCCTTTGGGACAGGGGGCCTTGACGGGGAGCTGTTTTTT.

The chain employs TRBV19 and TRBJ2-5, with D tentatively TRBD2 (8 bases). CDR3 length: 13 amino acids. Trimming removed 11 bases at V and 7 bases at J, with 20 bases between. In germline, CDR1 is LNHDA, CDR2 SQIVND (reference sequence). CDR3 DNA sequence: TGTGCCTCCAGGGGGACTAGTTCATGGACCCAGTACTTC. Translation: CASRGTSSWTQYF.

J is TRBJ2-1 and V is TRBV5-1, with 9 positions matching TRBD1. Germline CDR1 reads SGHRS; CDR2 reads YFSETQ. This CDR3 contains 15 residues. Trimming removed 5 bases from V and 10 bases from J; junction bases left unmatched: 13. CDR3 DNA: TGCGCCAGCAGGCAGTCGACAGGGGGGCCCGGGGAGCAGTTCTTC. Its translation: CASRQSTGGPGEQFF.

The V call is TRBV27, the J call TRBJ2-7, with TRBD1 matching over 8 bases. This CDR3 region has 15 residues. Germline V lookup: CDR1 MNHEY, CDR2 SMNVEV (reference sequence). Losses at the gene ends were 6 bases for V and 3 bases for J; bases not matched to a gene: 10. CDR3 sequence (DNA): TGTGCCAGCAGCTCGAGTGACAGGGGACACTACGAGCAGTACTTC. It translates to CASSSSDRGHYEQYF.

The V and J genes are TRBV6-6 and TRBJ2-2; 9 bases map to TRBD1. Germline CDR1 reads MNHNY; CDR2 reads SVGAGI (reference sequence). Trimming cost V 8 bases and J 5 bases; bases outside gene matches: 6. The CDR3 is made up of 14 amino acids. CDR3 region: CASSDRGGTGELFF. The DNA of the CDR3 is TGTGCCAGCTCTGACAGGGGGGGAACCGGGGAGCTGTTTTTT.

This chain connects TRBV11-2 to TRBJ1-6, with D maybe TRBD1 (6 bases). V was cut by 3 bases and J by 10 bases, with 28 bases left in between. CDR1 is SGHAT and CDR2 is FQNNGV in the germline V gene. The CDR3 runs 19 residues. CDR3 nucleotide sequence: TGTGCCAGCAGCTTCCACCCGACAGGTCTAGGATCAATGGGATCACCCCTCCACTTT. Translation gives CASSFHPTGLGSMGSPLHF.

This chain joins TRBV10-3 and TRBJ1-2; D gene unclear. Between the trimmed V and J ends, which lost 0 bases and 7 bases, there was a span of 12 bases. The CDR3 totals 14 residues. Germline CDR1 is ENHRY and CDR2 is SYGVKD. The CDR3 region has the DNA TGTGCCATCAGTGAGTCACGGGATGTAGGTGGCTACACCTTC. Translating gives CAISESRDVGGYTF.

Written as DNA, the CDR3 is TGTGCCAGCAGTTTAACCGGCAGGGTTAGATATAGCAATCAGCCCCAGCATTTT. This gives the protein CASSLTGRVRYSNQPQHF. This chain connects TRBV27 to TRBJ1-5, with D perhaps TRBD1 (5 bases). This CDR3 is 18 amino acids long. CDR1 is MNHEY and CDR2 is SMNVEV in the germline V gene (reference sequence). Trimming took 2 bases from V and 0 from J, leaving 17 bases between them.

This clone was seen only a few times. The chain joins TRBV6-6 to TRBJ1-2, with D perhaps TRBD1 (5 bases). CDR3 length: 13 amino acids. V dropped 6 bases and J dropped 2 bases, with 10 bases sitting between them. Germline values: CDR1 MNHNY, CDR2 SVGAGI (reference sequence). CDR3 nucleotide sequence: TGTGCCAGCAGGGACACATTAAACTATGGCTACACCTTC. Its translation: CASRDTLNYGYTF.

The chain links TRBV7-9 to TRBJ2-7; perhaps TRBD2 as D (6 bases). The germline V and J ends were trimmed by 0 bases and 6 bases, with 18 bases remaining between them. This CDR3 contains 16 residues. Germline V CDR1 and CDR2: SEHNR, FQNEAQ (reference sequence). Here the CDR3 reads CASSLAVPGLLVEQYF. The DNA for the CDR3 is TGTGCCAGCAGCTTAGCGGTTCCGGGACTTTTGGTCGAGCAGTACTTC.

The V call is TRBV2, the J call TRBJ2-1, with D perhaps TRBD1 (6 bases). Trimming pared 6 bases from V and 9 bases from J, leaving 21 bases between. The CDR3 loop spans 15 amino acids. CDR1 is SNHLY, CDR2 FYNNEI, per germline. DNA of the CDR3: TGTGCCAGCAGACCAGAGGGGGTCCCCCGTGGTGAGCAGTTCTTC. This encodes CASRPEGVPRGEQFF.

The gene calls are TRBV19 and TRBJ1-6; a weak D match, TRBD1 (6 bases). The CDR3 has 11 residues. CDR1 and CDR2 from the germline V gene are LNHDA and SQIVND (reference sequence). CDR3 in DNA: TGTGCGACGGGGGGCGCGTCACCCCTCCACTTT. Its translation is CATGGASPLHF.

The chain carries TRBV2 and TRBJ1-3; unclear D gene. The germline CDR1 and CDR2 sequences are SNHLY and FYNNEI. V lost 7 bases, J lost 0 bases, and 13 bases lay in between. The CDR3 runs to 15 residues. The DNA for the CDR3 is TGTGCCAGCATTGAGAGGCCCTACTCTGGAAACACCATATATTTT. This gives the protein CASIERPYSGNTIYF.

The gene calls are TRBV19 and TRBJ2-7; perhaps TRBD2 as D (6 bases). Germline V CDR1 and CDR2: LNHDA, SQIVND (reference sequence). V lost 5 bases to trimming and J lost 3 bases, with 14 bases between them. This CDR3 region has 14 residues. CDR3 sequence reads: CASSRGRENYEQYF. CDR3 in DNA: TGTGCCAGTAGTCGGGGGAGAGAGAACTACGAGCAGTACTTC.

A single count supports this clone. The CDR3 reads CASCGQGYGYTF. The CDR3 DNA reads TGTGCCAGCTGTGGACAGGGATATGGCTACACCTTC. The rearrangement links TRBV28 to TRBJ1-2, with TRBD1 matching over 8 bases. V was clipped by 8 bases and J by 5 bases; unmatched bases: 4. CDR3 length: 12 residues. Germline V gene data show CDR1 as MDHEN and CDR2 as SYDVKM.

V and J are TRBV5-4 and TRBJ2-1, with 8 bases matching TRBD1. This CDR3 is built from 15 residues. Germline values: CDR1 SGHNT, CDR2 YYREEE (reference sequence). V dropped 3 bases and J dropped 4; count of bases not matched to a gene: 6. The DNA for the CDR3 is TGTGCCAGCAGCTCCCCGGGACAGGTATACAATGAGCAGTTCTTC. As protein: CASSSPGQVYNEQFF.

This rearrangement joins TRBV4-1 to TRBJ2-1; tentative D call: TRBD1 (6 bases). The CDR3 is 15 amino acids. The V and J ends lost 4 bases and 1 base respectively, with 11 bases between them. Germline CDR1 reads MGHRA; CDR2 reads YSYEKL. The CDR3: CASSPPGVSYNEQFF. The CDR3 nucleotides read TGCGCCAGCAGCCCCCCAGGGGTTTCCTACAATGAGCAGTTCTTC.

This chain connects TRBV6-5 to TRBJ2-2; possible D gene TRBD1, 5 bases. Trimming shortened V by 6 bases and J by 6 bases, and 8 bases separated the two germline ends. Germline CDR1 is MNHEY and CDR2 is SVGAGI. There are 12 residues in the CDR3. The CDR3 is CASSFRAGELFF. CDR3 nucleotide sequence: TGTGCCAGCAGCTTCAGGGCCGGGGAGCTGTTTTTT.